Detailed here is one T cell receptor (beta chain). The antigen this receptor binds is unknown. Base qualities are missing; no much larger clone stands one base away. TCRbeta CDR3 regions were amplified from genomic DNA using the immunoSEQ Assay, a bias-controlled multiplex PCR. The source study handled its data this way. Nucleated cell counts per sample were estimated from amplification of reference gene primers within the assay. To quantify the absolute abundance of each unique TCRbeta CDR3 rearrangement, sequence reads were collapsed and filtered. For each sample, productive Simpson clonality was calculated by taking the square root of Simpson's diversity index across productive rearrangements. Sourced from immuneACCESS, this table was stored by TCRdb with only in-frame sequences that have V and J called. A share of the clones is absent; for the studies checked, an unresolved V gene accounts for under half, and the remainder has no known explanation. That table furnishes V, J and clone size, whereas the DNA furnished D and trimming. Present in this sample are about 140,000 clones, 88% of which were seen just once. The ten most abundant clones make up 2.5% of the sample.

In Seattle, one collaborating source enrolled patients while the infection was active and tracked those patients longitudinally over the course of disease. The collaborating institutions used their own protocols to collect whole blood in K2EDTA tubes. For TCRbeta analysis, collaborators shipped samples as frozen whole blood, isolated PBMCs, or DNA extracted from either of those sample types. This record comes from a study of blood T cell repertoires in COVID-19 (TCRdb year 2020). Background for the entire study: The collaborator samples originated in the United States, Italy and Spain and spanned the acute and convalescent phases of COVID-19. The material from the prospective study consisted of cDNA or gDNA derived from T cells, B-cell-depleted T cells, or PBMCs. The repertoires were released in a freely available public database meant as a resource for research on the immune response to SARS-CoV-2. Deeply sampled blood TCRbeta repertoires from subjects exposed to, actively infected with, or recovered from COVID-19 were included in the dataset. Sample metadata almost always included a de-identified subject ID, COVID-19 status, age in years and sex. Samples came from the ongoing ImmuneRACE study (first 160 participants) plus 1,254 subjects from 6 global collaborators. Where HLA class I and class II types were available, the types were taken from metadata supplied by the sample provider, not from assay-based typing. Paper-wide results and their limitations: How much clinical and demographic metadata was included differed by source and by participant, and the metadata was provided uncurated.

The sample comprised peripheral blood. The source of this sequence is a human donor with COVID-19, enrolled during active disease. The donor label of this sample is uncertain.

The CDR3 reads as follows: CAWSVTGGGKRLFF. The nucleotide sequence is given as TGTGCCTGGAGTGTAACCGGCGGGGGGAAAAGACTGTTTTTT. The sequence joins TRBV30 to TRBJ1-4, with TRBD1 as a weak D call on 5 bases. The CDR3 holds 14 amino acids from the cysteine to the phenylalanine. Only the CDR3 region is kept as DNA, spanning 42 bases read in frame from base 1. V loses 0 bases, J loses 13 bases, and the germline ends lie 18 bases apart. CDR1 GTSNPN and CDR2 SVGIG were looked up in the germline V gene (reference sequence).